The following is a TCR beta chain sequence with its context. This clone was counted a single time. The antigen this receptor binds is unknown. Base qualities are missing; no much larger clone stands one base away. The sample belongs to a study of somatic mutations in T cells in chronic GVHD (TCRdb year 2020). Genomic DNA was isolated and then used for TCRbeta deep sequencing. The immunoSEQ assay, provided as a commercial service, was used for both TCRbeta CDR3 sequencing and the initial data processing. Concerning the study's data processing: Reads were demultiplexed, adapter and primer sequences removed, similar clones merged by frequency-ratio clustering, and V, D, J genes annotated with IMGT. TCRdb provides this immuneACCESS table in a form limited to in-frame rearrangements. Some clones are lacking; in checked studies, under half of them reflect an unresolved V gene, and why the rest are absent is not known. D and trimming come from the DNA, and the V and J calls and clone size come from that table. For this sample the table gives 12,000 to 15,000 clones, of which around 73% were detected only once. Approximately 29% of the sample lies in the top ten.

For sorting, staining was done with anti-CD3, anti-CD4, anti-CD8 and a Vbeta20 antibody from the IOTest Beta Mark kit on a FACSAria III, reaching purity above 98%. Mononuclear cells were isolated by Ficoll-Paque PLUS density gradient centrifugation from peripheral blood that had been collected in sodium heparin tubes. Before TCRbeta deep sequencing, the CD4+ Vbeta20+, CD4+ Vbeta20-, and CD8+ T cell fractions were FACS-sorted. For CDR1 and CDR2, the germline V gene (reference sequence) lists LNHDA and SQIVND. The CDR3 holds 15 amino acids from the cysteine to the phenylalanine. The only DNA kept is the CDR3, 45 bases in frame from the first base.

Sequencing input: Vbeta20-negative CD4+ T cells from blood. The intended sense of this specimen's cell subset or site label: CD4+ T cells sorted as TCR Vbeta20 negative by flow cytometry. Recombination linked TRBV19 to TRBJ2-5, and possibly TRBD1, on 6 matching bases. The J call may be in error: the DNA end matches TRBJ2-7 better. This sequence was found in a male patient aged 50 to 59 with chronic graft-versus-host disease. Donor T cells from the graft may be present among the T cells after a transplant. The sequenced DNA: TGTGCCAGTAGCCCCATGGGGGCCGCATCCTACGAGCAGTACTTC. Its protein is CASSPMGAASYEQYF.